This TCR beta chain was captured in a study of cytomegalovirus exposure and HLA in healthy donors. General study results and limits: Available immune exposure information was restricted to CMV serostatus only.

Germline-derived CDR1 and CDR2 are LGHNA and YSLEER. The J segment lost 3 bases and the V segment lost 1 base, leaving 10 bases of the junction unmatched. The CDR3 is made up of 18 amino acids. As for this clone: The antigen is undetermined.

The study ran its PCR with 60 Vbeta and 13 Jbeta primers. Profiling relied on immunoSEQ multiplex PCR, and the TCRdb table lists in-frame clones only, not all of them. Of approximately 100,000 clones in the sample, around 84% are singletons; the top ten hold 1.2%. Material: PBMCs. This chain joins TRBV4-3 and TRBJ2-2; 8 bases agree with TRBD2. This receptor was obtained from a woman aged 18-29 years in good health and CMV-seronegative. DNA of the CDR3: TGCGCCAGCAGCCAAGGGTCGGGCGGGGGGTCGGACACCGGGGAGCTGTTTTTT. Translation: CASSQGSGGGSDTGELFF.